This TCR beta chain derives from a study of cytomegalovirus exposure and HLA in healthy donors. General study findings and limits: It was confirmed in vitro that a few of the CMV-associated chains were specific for CMV antigens. Most TCR sequences showed up rarely, but some public TCRs showed up in many donors.

Concerning this clone itself: The target antigen is unknown.

This CDR3 has 18 amino acids. Unmatched junction bases numbered 12, after V lost 5 bases and J lost 6 bases. Germline V CDR1 and CDR2: SGHAT, FQNNGV. Method: immunoSEQ multiplex PCR; TCRdb's copy keeps in-frame clones and lacks some. This table has tens of thousands of clones, 90% to 97% appearing once. The receptor was isolated from a man younger than 35 in good health and CMV-seropositive. The chain uses TRBV11-2 and TRBJ2-1; 14 nucleotides agree with TRBD2. Source material: PBMCs. CDR3 in amino acids: CASSTPRGTSGSSNEQFF. The DNA of the CDR3 is TGTGCCAGCAGCACACCTAGGGGGACTAGCGGGAGTAGCAATGAGCAGTTCTTC.